This T cell receptor (beta chain) derives from a study of beta chain features in type 1 diabetes. This CDR3 has 19 amino acids. Germline CDR1 is MGHRA and CDR2 is YSYEKL. The ends lost 0 bases at V and 0 bases at J; junction bases unmatched: 8. The study reverse transcribed the entire isolated RNA, so it sequenced expressed TCRB transcripts. TCRdb keeps only in-frame clones here, not all; method: immunoSEQ multiplex PCR. The profile shows fewer than 500,000 clones, approximately 15% of them singletons. This TCR came from a young man in good health. Sequencing used naive CD4+ T cells from blood. The rearrangement uses TRBV4-1 and TRBJ2-2; TRBD2 matches 9 bases. CDR3 in amino acids: CASSQDLIAGAPNTGELFF. The DNA for the CDR3 is TGCGCCAGCAGCCAAGATTTGATAGCGGGGGCCCCGAACACCGGGGAGCTGTTTTTT.